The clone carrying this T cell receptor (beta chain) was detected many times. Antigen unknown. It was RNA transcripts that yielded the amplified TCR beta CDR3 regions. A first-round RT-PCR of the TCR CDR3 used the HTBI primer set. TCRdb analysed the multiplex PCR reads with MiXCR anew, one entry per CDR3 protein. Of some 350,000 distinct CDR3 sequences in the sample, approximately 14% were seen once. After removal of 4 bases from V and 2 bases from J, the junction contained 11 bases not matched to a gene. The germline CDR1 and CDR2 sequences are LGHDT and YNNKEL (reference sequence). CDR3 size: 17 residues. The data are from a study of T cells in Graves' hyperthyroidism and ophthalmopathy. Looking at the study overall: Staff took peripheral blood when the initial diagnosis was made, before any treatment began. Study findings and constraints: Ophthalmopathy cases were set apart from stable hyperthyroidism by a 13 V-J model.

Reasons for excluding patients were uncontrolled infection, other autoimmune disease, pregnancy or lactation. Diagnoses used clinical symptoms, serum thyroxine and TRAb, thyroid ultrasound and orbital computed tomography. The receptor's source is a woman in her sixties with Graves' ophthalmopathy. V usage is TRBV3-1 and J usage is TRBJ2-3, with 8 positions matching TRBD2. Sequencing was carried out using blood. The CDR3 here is CASSRPVSGEFTDTQYF. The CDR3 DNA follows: TGTGCCAGCAGCCGCCCAGTTAGCGGGGAATTCACAGATACGCAGTATTTT.